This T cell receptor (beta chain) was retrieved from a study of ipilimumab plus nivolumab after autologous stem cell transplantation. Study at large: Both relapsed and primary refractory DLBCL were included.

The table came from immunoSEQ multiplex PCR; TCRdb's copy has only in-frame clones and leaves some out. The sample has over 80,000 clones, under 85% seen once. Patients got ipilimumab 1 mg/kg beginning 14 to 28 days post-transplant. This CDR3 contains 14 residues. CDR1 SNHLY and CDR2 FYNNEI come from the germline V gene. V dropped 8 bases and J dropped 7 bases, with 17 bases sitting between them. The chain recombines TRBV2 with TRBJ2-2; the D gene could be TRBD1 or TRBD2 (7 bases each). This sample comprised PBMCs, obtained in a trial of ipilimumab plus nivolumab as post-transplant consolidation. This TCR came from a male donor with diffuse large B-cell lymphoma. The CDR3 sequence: CASGTTRQGGELFF. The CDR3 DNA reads TGTGCCAGCGGGACTACCAGACAGGGCGGGGAGCTGTTTTTT.